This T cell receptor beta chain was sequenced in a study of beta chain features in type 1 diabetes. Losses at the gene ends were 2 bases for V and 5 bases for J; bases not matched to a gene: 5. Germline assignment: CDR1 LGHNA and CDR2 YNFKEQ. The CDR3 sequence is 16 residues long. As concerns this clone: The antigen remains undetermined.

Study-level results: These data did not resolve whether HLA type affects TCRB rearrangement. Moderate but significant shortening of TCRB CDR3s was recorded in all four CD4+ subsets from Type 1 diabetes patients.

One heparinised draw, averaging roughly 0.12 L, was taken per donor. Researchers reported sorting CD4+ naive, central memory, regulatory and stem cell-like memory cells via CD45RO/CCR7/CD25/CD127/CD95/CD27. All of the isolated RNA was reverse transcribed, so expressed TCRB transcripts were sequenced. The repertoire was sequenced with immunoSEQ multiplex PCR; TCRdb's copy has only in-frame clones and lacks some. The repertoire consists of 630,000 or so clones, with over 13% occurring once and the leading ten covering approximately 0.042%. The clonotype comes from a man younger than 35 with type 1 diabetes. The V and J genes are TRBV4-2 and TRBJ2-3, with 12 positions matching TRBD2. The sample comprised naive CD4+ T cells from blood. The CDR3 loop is CASSQLAGGRKDTQYF. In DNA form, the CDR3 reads TGTGCCAGCAGCCAACTAGCGGGGGGGCGTAAAGATACGCAGTATTTT.